Listed below are T cell receptor beta chains from one sample, sequenced in a study of T cell responses to AZD1222 COVID-19 vaccine. Repertoires were generated with immunoSEQ multiplex PCR, while TCRdb's copy carries only in-frame clones and drops some. The data show some 170,000 clones, 85% to 90% seen once. The sample consisted of peripheral blood, taken 28 days after the second dose of the MenACWY control vaccine. Receptors were obtained from an adult who received the MenACWY meningococcal vaccine as a control. Both conserved end residues are part of each CDR3. The D gene is left open where the match is weak. The size entry is marked missing in some rows and otherwise reads once, few, many or a size class.

J,V,D,size,CDR3,DNA
TRBJ1-3,TRBV9,TRBD1,.,CASSLSTGPGGNTIYF,TGTGCCAGCAGCTTATCGACAGGGCCGGGTGGAAACACCATATATTTT
TRBJ2-3,TRBV5-5,TRBD1,.,CASSQDRGPDTQYF,TGTGCCAGCAGTCAGGACAGGGGGCCTGATACGCAGTATTTT
TRBJ1-2,TRBV7-9,TRBD1,.,CASSLVVPGTADGYTF,TGTGCCAGCAGCTTAGTGGTCCCCGGGACAGCAGATGGCTACACCTTC
TRBJ1-5,TRBV27,.,once,CASSLGYSNQPQHF,TGTGCCAGCAGTTTAGGCTATAGCAATCAGCCCCAGCATTTT
TRBJ2-5,TRBV6-5,TRBD2,.,CASSQAGGPQYF,TGTGCCAGCAGCCAAGCGGGAGGGCCCCAGTACTTC
TRBJ1-5,TRBV10-2,TRBD1,.,CASSPLGQGERQPQHF,TGCGCCAGCAGCCCTCTGGGACAGGGAGAGAGGCAGCCCCAGCATTTT
TRBJ1-6,TRBV7-8,TRBD1,.,CASSLVGGTYNSPLHF,TGTGCCAGCAGCTTAGTAGGGGGCACCTATAATTCACCCCTCCACTTT
TRBJ1-5,TRBV30,.,once,CAWSVTGNQPQHF,TGTGCCTGGAGTGTAACGGGGAATCAGCCCCAGCATTTT
TRBJ2-1,TRBV24-1,TRBD2,.,CATSVAGGFSYNEQFF,TGTGCCACCAGTGTTGCGGGAGGATTCTCCTACAATGAGCAGTTCTTC
TRBJ1-6,TRBV5-1,.,.,CASSLDGDSPLHF,TGCGCCAGCAGCTTGGATGGGGATTCACCCCTCCACTTT
TRBJ1-2,TRBV28,.,.,CASSLVRGGYGYTF,TGTGCCAGCAGTTTAGTCAGGGGTGGATATGGCTACACCTTC
TRBJ2-4,TRBV9,.,.,CASSGPRAENIQYF,TGTGCCAGCAGCGGGCCAAGAGCAGAAAACATTCAGTACTTC
TRBJ1-4,TRBV6-5,TRBD1,.,CASSYSTDRTGGKLFF,TGTGCCAGCAGTTACTCAACCGACCGGACAGGAGGAAAACTGTTTTTT
TRBJ2-7,TRBV7-2,.,.,CASSLGSGSSYEQYF,TGTGCCAGCAGCTTAGGTTCAGGGTCGTCCTACGAGCAGTACTTC
TRBJ1-2,TRBV9,TRBD1,.,CASSVDPGQGRGYTF,TGTGCCAGCAGCGTAGACCCGGGACAGGGAAGGGGCTACACCTTC
TRBJ2-5,TRBV7-9,TRBD1,.,CASSGLRDSQETQYF,TGTGCCAGCAGCGGATTACGGGACAGCCAAGAGACCCAGTACTTC
TRBJ1-3,TRBV28,.,.,CASKRRNSGNTIYF,TGTGCCAGCAAGAGGAGAAACTCTGGAAACACCATATATTTT
TRBJ2-7,TRBV5-3,TRBD1,.,CARSPGTGSYEQYF,TGTGCCAGAAGCCCGGGGACAGGGAGCTACGAGCAGTACTTC
TRBJ2-7,TRBV28,TRBD1,.,CASSLGQVSYEQYF,TGTGCCAGCAGTTTAGGACAGGTCTCCTACGAGCAGTACTTC
TRBJ1-1,TRBV4-3,.,.,CASSQGGHSYTEAFF,TGCGCCAGCAGCCAAGGGGGACACTCTTACACTGAAGCTTTCTTT
TRBJ2-1,TRBV19,TRBD2,.,CASSWAGGYNEQFF,TGTGCCAGCTCCTGGGCGGGAGGGTACAATGAGCAGTTCTTC
TRBJ2-3,TRBV4-3,.,.,CASSHTSRPDTQYF,TGCGCCAGCAGCCACACATCTAGGCCAGATACGCAGTATTTT
TRBJ2-7,TRBV6-5,.,.,CASSYFLDSRNEQYF,TGTGCCAGCAGTTACTTTCTAGACTCTCGGAACGAGCAGTACTTC
TRBJ1-1,TRBV11-2,.,.,CASSPRTSNTEAFF,TGTGCCAGCAGCCCTAGGACATCGAACACTGAAGCTTTCTTT
TRBJ2-1,TRBV28,TRBD2,.,CASSLLAGSYNEQFF,TGTGCCAGCAGTTTACTAGCGGGGTCCTACAATGAGCAGTTCTTC
TRBJ2-2,TRBV29-1,.,once,CSVERANTGELFF,TGCAGCGTTGAAAGGGCAAACACCGGGGAGCTGTTTTTT
TRBJ1-1,TRBV19,.,.,CASGGRSTEAFF,TGTGCCAGTGGAGGAAGGTCCACTGAAGCTTTCTTT
TRBJ1-2,TRBV5-4,.,.,CASSLEGGYTF,TGTGCCAGCAGCTTGGAGGGGGGCTACACCTTC
TRBJ2-4,TRBV2,.,.,CATRGGKNIQYF,TGTGCCACCAGGGGCGGCAAAAACATTCAGTACTTC
TRBJ2-1,TRBV3-1/TRBV3-2,TRBD1,.,CASSQQSTGVGEQFF,TGTGCCAGCAGCCAACAATCTACAGGGGTGGGTGAGCAGTTCTTC
TRBJ2-7,TRBV28,TRBD1,.,CASRLGQVPYEQYF,TGTGCCAGCAGGCTGGGACAGGTACCCTACGAGCAGTACTTC
TRBJ1-2,TRBV7-8,.,.,CASSIDSTLFYGYTF,TGTGCCAGCAGCATAGACAGTACGCTCTTCTATGGCTACACCTTC
TRBJ1-2,TRBV19,TRBD1,.,CASTRQGANYGYTF,TGTGCCAGTACCCGACAGGGAGCTAACTATGGCTACACCTTC
TRBJ1-2,TRBV25-1,TRBD1,.,CASSSHRQGERGYTF,TGTGCCAGCAGTTCCCATAGACAGGGGGAACGGGGCTACACCTTC
TRBJ1-2,TRBV28,.,.,CASSLGGSPSYGYTF,TGTGCCAGCAGTTTAGGGGGCAGTCCTTCCTATGGCTACACCTTC
TRBJ1-4,TRBV6-5,.,.,CASSYGDGHNEKLFF,TGTGCCAGCAGTTACGGGGACGGCCACAATGAAAAACTGTTTTTT
TRBJ1-3,TRBV28,.,.,CASSSAGISGNTIYF,TGTGCCAGCAGTTCCGCAGGGATCTCTGGAAACACCATATATTTT
TRBJ1-3,TRBV6-1,.,.,CASSVYRDGISGNTIYF,TGTGCCAGCAGTGTATACCGGGACGGGATCTCTGGAAACACCATATATTTT
TRBJ2-3,TRBV7-2,.,.,CASSPDRPLGADTQYF,TGTGCCAGCAGCCCAGACCGTCCTTTGGGTGCAGATACGCAGTATTTT
TRBJ1-1,TRBV2,.,.,CASGESGLNRGPHTEAFF,TGTGCCAGCGGAGAATCGGGACTCAATCGCGGTCCACACACTGAAGCTTTCTTT
TRBJ2-7,TRBV27,.,.,CASSLGRGAPYEQYF,TGTGCCAGCAGTTTAGGGCGCGGGGCCCCCTACGAGCAGTACTTC
TRBJ1-1,TRBV28,.,.,CASSLEAAGNTEAFF,TGTGCCAGCAGTTTAGAAGCGGCCGGGAACACTGAAGCTTTCTTT
TRBJ2-7,TRBV6-5,.,.,CASSYWGVDYEQYF,TGTGCCAGCAGTTACTGGGGTGTGGACTACGAGCAGTACTTC
TRBJ1-4,TRBV29-1,.,.,CSVELGPEKLFF,TGCAGCGTTGAGTTAGGCCCAGAGAAACTGTTTTTT
TRBJ2-6,TRBV4-3,TRBD1,.,CASSQDGTGGGPGANVLTF,TGCGCCAGCAGCCAAGATGGGACAGGGGGTGGTCCTGGGGCCAACGTCCTGACTTTC
TRBJ2-3,TRBV27,.,.,CASRSNRNPLTDTQYF,TGTGCCAGCAGGAGCAACAGGAATCCCCTCACAGATACGCAGTATTTT
TRBJ1-5,TRBV19,.,.,CASSIAQADNQPQHF,TGTGCCAGTAGTATAGCACAGGCGGACAATCAGCCCCAGCATTTT
TRBJ2-3,TRBV18,.,.,CASSPMAIHGDTQYF,TGTGCCAGCTCACCTATGGCTATTCATGGGGATACGCAGTATTTT
TRBJ2-7,TRBV6-5,TRBD2,.,CASASGRTPYEQYF,TGTGCCAGCGCTAGCGGGAGGACCCCCTACGAGCAGTACTTC
TRBJ1-4,TRBV18,.,.,CASSPGQSTNEKLFF,TGTGCCAGCTCACCTGGACAGTCAACTAATGAAAAACTGTTTTTT
TRBJ2-4,TRBV6-5,.,.,CASSYGQEFIQYF,TGTGCCAGCAGTTATGGCCAGGAATTTATTCAGTACTTC
TRBJ2-7,TRBV20-1,.,.,CSARDYYEQYF,TGCAGTGCTAGAGATTATTACGAGCAGTACTTC
TRBJ2-7,TRBV4-2,.,.,CASSLTNTGILSHEQYF,TGTGCCAGCAGCCTTACAAACACAGGGATCTTATCCCACGAGCAGTACTTC
TRBJ2-1,TRBV29-1,.,.,CSASRSSYNEQFF,TGCAGCGCCTCCCGTTCTTCCTACAATGAGCAGTTCTTC
TRBJ2-3,TRBV24-1,TRBD2,.,CATSDGRLAGGTDTQYF,TGTGCCACCAGTGATGGTCGGCTAGCGGGTGGCACAGATACGCAGTATTTT
TRBJ2-2,TRBV11-2,.,.,CASSTQRQSGELFF,TGTGCCAGCAGCACGCAGAGACAGTCCGGGGAGCTGTTTTTT
TRBJ1-1,TRBV7-2,.,.,CASSLAGTTAFF,TGTGCCAGCAGCTTAGCCGGGACAACAGCTTTCTTT
TRBJ2-7,TRBV27,TRBD2,.,CATSRYGGGTYEQYF,TGTGCCACCAGTAGATACGGGGGGGGGACCTACGAGCAGTACTTC
TRBJ1-1,TRBV28,.,.,CASSLTRLNTEAFF,TGTGCCAGCAGTTTAACACGGCTGAACACTGAAGCTTTCTTT